This T cell receptor beta chain was recovered during a study of T cells in tumors after PD-1 blockade. Study at large: On average, peripheral blood gave about 120,000 TCR templates and about 34,000 unique clonotypes. Study-level findings and limits: Blood contained about 43% of the tumor's TCR clonotypes.

Germline V gene lookup returns CDR1 KGHSH and CDR2 LQKENI. V was pared by 3 bases and J by 3 bases, with 1 base of the junction left unmatched. This CDR3 comprises 14 residues. As regards this clone: Its specificity is unknown.

Here immunoSEQ multiplex PCR was the method, and the copy in TCRdb shows in-frame clones only, minus some. The data contain roughly 50,000 clones, approximately 79% of them singletons. This chain connects TRBV18 to TRBJ2-7; 11 positions agree with TRBD1. The source of this sequence is a human donor with basal cell carcinoma. The source material was PBMCs, sampled before anti-PD-1 treatment. In nucleotides, the CDR3 is TGTGCCAGCTCACCGGACAGGGGGCTCTACGAGCAGTACTTC. This codes for CASSPDRGLYEQYF.